This T cell receptor beta chain was captured by sequencing in a study of identifying expanded T cells in peripheral blood. Points from the study as a whole: Roughly 1.2 clones differed between technical replicates, versus approximately 17 and 20 over time. Approximately two-week clone count variance significantly increased as total template count grew.

Generated by immunoSEQ multiplex PCR, the TCRdb table keeps only in-frame clones and is missing some. The sample holds around 94,000 clones; 70% to 90% are singletons and the top ten take roughly 4.1%. During the collection period, no donor immune events like infections were recorded. The sample holds a few counts of this clone. Its antigen is not identified. In germline, CDR1 is SGHVS, CDR2 FQNEAQ. The CDR3 runs 16 residues. J gave up 2 bases and V 5 bases, and 8 bases lay outside the gene matches. Sequencing used blood. The source of this sequence is a person between 18 and 70 years old in good health. The chain links TRBV7-8 to TRBJ1-1, with 10 bases aligning to TRBD1. CDR3 nucleotide sequence: TGTGCCAGCAGCGCCCGGGACAGGGGCTCTAACACTGAAGCTTTCTTT. Encoded protein: CASSARDRGSNTEAFF. The complete variable domain, with remaining parts taken from reference TRBV7-8 and TRBJ1-1, reads GAGVSQSPRYKVAKRGQDVALRCDPISGHVSLFWYQQALGQGPEFLTYFQNEAQLDKSGLPSDRFFAERPEGSVSTLKIQRTQQEDSAVYLCASSARDRGSNTEAFFGQGTRLTVV.